Listed below are T cell receptor beta chains from one sample, sequenced in a study of naive and memory T cell subsets. TCRdb reprocessed the UMI-ligation and nested PCR reads via MiXCR and lists one record per CDR3 protein. Of around 40,000 distinct CDR3 sequences listed, 13% were seen once; the top ten hold 20% to 25%. The sample comprised effector memory CD4+ T cells from blood. The receptor set was obtained from a human donor in good health. Each CDR3 is given with its conserved first and last residue. Each record gives: V gene, clone size, D gene, J gene, CDR3 DNA, CDR3 protein. D genes are given only for firm matches. A row's size may be missing; if present it is once, few, many or a size class.

V gene: TRBV5-6
clone size: few
D gene: TRBD2
J gene: TRBJ2-1
CDR3 DNA: TGTGCCAGCACATACGGGACTAGCGGGGGCAATGAGCAGTTCTTC
CDR3 protein: CASTYGTSGGNEQFF

V gene: TRBV18
clone size: few
D gene: TRBD1
J gene: TRBJ2-2
CDR3 DNA: TGTGCCAGCTCTTTTGGACAGGTCAACACCGGGGAGCTGTTTTTT
CDR3 protein: CASSFGQVNTGELFF

V gene: TRBV29-1
clone size: .
D gene: .
J gene: TRBJ1-4
CDR3 DNA: TGCAGCGTTGAACATAATGAAAAACTGTTTTTT
CDR3 protein: CSVEHNEKLFF

V gene: TRBV4-1
clone size: few
D gene: TRBD2
J gene: TRBJ2-5
CDR3 DNA: TGCGCCAGCAGCCAAGATCTTGCCGGGACTAGCGGGAGGGTGACCCAGTACTTC
CDR3 protein: CASSQDLAGTSGRVTQYF

V gene: TRBV30
clone size: .
D gene: TRBD2
J gene: TRBJ2-2
CDR3 DNA: TGTGCCTGGAGACAGCGGATTACTAGCGGGAGGGCCGGGGAGCTGTTTTTT
CDR3 protein: CAWRQRITSGRAGELFF

V gene: TRBV12-3/TRBV12-4
clone size: few
D gene: .
J gene: TRBJ1-3
CDR3 DNA: TGTGCCAGCAGAAGCCAAGGGGAGTCGGGAAACACCATATATTTT
CDR3 protein: CASRSQGESGNTIYF

V gene: TRBV20-1
clone size: .
D gene: .
J gene: TRBJ1-2
CDR3 DNA: TGCAGTGCTAGAGATCCGAGGGGGGGCGACTATGGCTACACCTTC
CDR3 protein: CSARDPRGGDYGYTF

V gene: TRBV12-3/TRBV12-4
clone size: .
D gene: .
J gene: TRBJ2-7
CDR3 DNA: TGTGCCAGCAGTTTGGGGGTCCCCTACGAGCAGTACTTC
CDR3 protein: CASSLGVPYEQYF

V gene: TRBV5-1
clone size: many
D gene: .
J gene: TRBJ2-1
CDR3 DNA: TGCGCCAGCAGTAGGACCTTCAATGAGCAGTTCTTC
CDR3 protein: CASSRTFNEQFF

V gene: TRBV20-1
clone size: few
D gene: .
J gene: TRBJ2-7
CDR3 DNA: TGCAGTGCTAGCCACCCCACGACGGCCTACGAGCAGTACTTC
CDR3 protein: CSASHPTTAYEQYF

V gene: TRBV7-2
clone size: many
D gene: TRBD1
J gene: TRBJ2-2
CDR3 DNA: TGTGCCAGCAGCCCAAGGGGACAGGGAGGGAGGACCGGGGAGCTGTTTTTT
CDR3 protein: CASSPRGQGGRTGELFF

V gene: TRBV19
clone size: .
D gene: .
J gene: TRBJ2-4
CDR3 DNA: TGTGCCAGTCGGGCAAGCGTCGACAAAAACATTCAGTACTTC
CDR3 protein: CASRASVDKNIQYF

V gene: TRBV6-1
clone size: few
D gene: .
J gene: TRBJ2-3
CDR3 DNA: TGTGCCAGCAGTGCCCGGACAGTAATGCAGCGAGATACGCAGTATTTT
CDR3 protein: CASSARTVMQRDTQYF

V gene: TRBV20-1
clone size: few
D gene: .
J gene: TRBJ2-3
CDR3 DNA: TGCAGTGCTTTGCTAGACTGGCCCCGGGGCACAGATACGCAGTATTTT
CDR3 protein: CSALLDWPRGTDTQYF

V gene: TRBV3-1
clone size: few
D gene: TRBD2
J gene: TRBJ2-1
CDR3 DNA: TGTGCCAGCAGCTCTCCGACTAGCCCCTACAATGAGCAGTTCTTC
CDR3 protein: CASSSPTSPYNEQFF

V gene: TRBV12-3/TRBV12-4
clone size: few
D gene: .
J gene: TRBJ1-2
CDR3 DNA: TGTGCCAGCAGTCAGTCATACACTAACTATGGCTACACCTTC
CDR3 protein: CASSQSYTNYGYTF

V gene: TRBV20-1
clone size: few
D gene: .
J gene: TRBJ2-1
CDR3 DNA: TGCAGTGCTAGTTTCGGGCACAACAATGAGCAGTTCTTC
CDR3 protein: CSASFGHNNEQFF

V gene: TRBV4-3
clone size: .
D gene: .
J gene: TRBJ2-2
CDR3 DNA: TGCGCCAGCAGCCAAGACGGGCCCAGGGAGAAGGACACCGGGGAGCTGTTTTTT
CDR3 protein: CASSQDGPREKDTGELFF

V gene: TRBV7-6
clone size: many
D gene: TRBD2
J gene: TRBJ2-2
CDR3 DNA: TGTGCCAGCACCCTCGGGAGGCGGGAGACCGGGGAGCTGTTTTTT
CDR3 protein: CASTLGRRETGELFF

V gene: TRBV20-1
clone size: .
D gene: .
J gene: TRBJ2-7
CDR3 DNA: TGCAGTGCAGGAGGGCAGGGAATTTACGAGCAGTACTTC
CDR3 protein: CSAGGQGIYEQYF

V gene: TRBV20-1
clone size: .
D gene: .
J gene: TRBJ2-7
CDR3 DNA: TGCAGTGCGGGACCGAATTACGACATGGAGCAGTACTTC
CDR3 protein: CSAGPNYDMEQYF

V gene: TRBV28
clone size: few
D gene: .
J gene: TRBJ2-2
CDR3 DNA: TGTGCCAGCAGTTGGACTGGGGGGTTTGCCGGGGAGCTGTTTTTT
CDR3 protein: CASSWTGGFAGELFF

V gene: TRBV6-5
clone size: medium-sized
D gene: .
J gene: TRBJ2-7
CDR3 DNA: TGTGCCAGCAGCGTGGGCCAACAAGTGGGCGAGCAGTACTTC
CDR3 protein: CASSVGQQVGEQYF

V gene: TRBV5-1
clone size: .
D gene: TRBD2
J gene: TRBJ2-3
CDR3 DNA: TGCGCCAGCAGCTTGGTTGGATCTAGCGGGGATACGCAGTATTTT
CDR3 protein: CASSLVGSSGDTQYF

V gene: TRBV6-1
clone size: .
D gene: .
J gene: TRBJ1-1
CDR3 DNA: TGTGCCAGCAGAGGACAGCTTGAAGCTTTCTTT
CDR3 protein: CASRGQLEAFF

V gene: TRBV20-1
clone size: .
D gene: TRBD1
J gene: TRBJ2-3
CDR3 DNA: TGCAGTGCCCTAATGACAGGGTCCTACACAGATACGCAGTATTTT
CDR3 protein: CSALMTGSYTDTQYF

V gene: TRBV14
clone size: few
D gene: .
J gene: TRBJ2-7
CDR3 DNA: TGTGCCAGCAGCCCCCCTTTCGGCAGCGAAGGTGATTACGAGCAGTACTTC
CDR3 protein: CASSPPFGSEGDYEQYF

V gene: TRBV29-1
clone size: few
D gene: TRBD2
J gene: TRBJ2-2
CDR3 DNA: TGCAGCGGGGGTGGGACCGGGACTAACATTGCGGGGGAGCTGTTTTTT
CDR3 protein: CSGGGTGTNIAGELFF

V gene: TRBV20-1
clone size: few
D gene: .
J gene: TRBJ2-2
CDR3 DNA: TGCAGTGCTAGCCCCGACAGGCCGTCAGGCACCGGGGAGCTGTTTTTT
CDR3 protein: CSASPDRPSGTGELFF

V gene: TRBV20-1
clone size: many
D gene: .
J gene: TRBJ2-3
CDR3 DNA: TGCAGTGCTCCGAATCCCAGGGGTTGGACAGATACGCAGTATTTT
CDR3 protein: CSAPNPRGWTDTQYF

V gene: TRBV28
clone size: few
D gene: .
J gene: TRBJ1-5
CDR3 DNA: TGTGCCAGCACTGCGGGTCAGCCCCAGCATTTT
CDR3 protein: CASTAGQPQHF

V gene: TRBV24-1
clone size: many
D gene: .
J gene: TRBJ1-2
CDR3 DNA: TGTGCCACCAGTCTCTCAGGCTCCTATGGCTACACCTTC
CDR3 protein: CATSLSGSYGYTF

V gene: TRBV20-1
clone size: few
D gene: .
J gene: TRBJ2-7
CDR3 DNA: TGCAGTGCTAGAGATGGTGGCACCTACGAGCAGTACTTC
CDR3 protein: CSARDGGTYEQYF

V gene: TRBV6-6
clone size: .
D gene: TRBD1
J gene: TRBJ1-1
CDR3 DNA: TGTGCCAGCAGTTACGGGACAGGTGGTGACACTGAAGCTTTCTTT
CDR3 protein: CASSYGTGGDTEAFF

V gene: TRBV6-2/TRBV6-3
clone size: few
D gene: TRBD2
J gene: TRBJ2-2
CDR3 DNA: TGTGCCAGCACCAGCGGGAGGCTCACCGGGGAGCTGTTTTTT
CDR3 protein: CASTSGRLTGELFF

V gene: TRBV7-2
clone size: few
D gene: .
J gene: TRBJ2-1
CDR3 DNA: TGTGCCAGCAGCACCCTGGGACTCACTGAGCAGTTCTTC
CDR3 protein: CASSTLGLTEQFF

V gene: TRBV2
clone size: many
D gene: .
J gene: TRBJ2-5
CDR3 DNA: TGTGCCAGCAGTGAGCAGGGGGAGACCCAGTACTTC
CDR3 protein: CASSEQGETQYF

V gene: TRBV3-1
clone size: .
D gene: .
J gene: TRBJ1-3
CDR3 DNA: TGTGCCAGCAGCCAAGTAGGACGCCGCTCTGGAAACACCATATATTTT
CDR3 protein: CASSQVGRRSGNTIYF

V gene: TRBV20-1
clone size: few
D gene: .
J gene: TRBJ1-2
CDR3 DNA: TGCAGTGCTAGAGATTCTCGGGGGAGGGGACTGGATGGCTACACCTTC
CDR3 protein: CSARDSRGRGLDGYTF

V gene: TRBV18
clone size: many
D gene: .
J gene: TRBJ2-7
CDR3 DNA: TGTGCCAGCTCACCTCAGGCAGGGGTCCACGAGCAGTACTTC
CDR3 protein: CASSPQAGVHEQYF

V gene: TRBV20-1
clone size: .
D gene: TRBD1
J gene: TRBJ2-5
CDR3 DNA: TGCAGTGCTACCAGGACAGGGAACTTCCGGGAGACCCAGTACTTC
CDR3 protein: CSATRTGNFRETQYF

V gene: TRBV12-3/TRBV12-4
clone size: few
D gene: .
J gene: TRBJ2-7
CDR3 DNA: TGTGCCAGCAGCTATTTAGGGACGGCTTTCTACGAGCAGTACTTC
CDR3 protein: CASSYLGTAFYEQYF

V gene: TRBV20-1
clone size: few
D gene: .
J gene: TRBJ1-1
CDR3 DNA: TGCAGTGCTAGAGTTCGGGGAGGGAACACTGAAGCTTTCTTT
CDR3 protein: CSARVRGGNTEAFF

V gene: TRBV7-2
clone size: .
D gene: .
J gene: TRBJ2-5
CDR3 DNA: TGTGCCAGCAGCTTAGTTAGCTACCAAGAGACCCAGTACTTC
CDR3 protein: CASSLVSYQETQYF

V gene: TRBV18
clone size: few
D gene: TRBD1
J gene: TRBJ2-5
CDR3 DNA: TGTGCCAGCTCCGGAGAACCGGGACAGGAGCAAGGAACCCAGTACTTC
CDR3 protein: CASSGEPGQEQGTQYF

V gene: TRBV20-1
clone size: few
D gene: .
J gene: TRBJ1-5
CDR3 DNA: TGCAGTGCTCCCTGGGGGGACCTTAGCAATCAGCCCCAGCATTTT
CDR3 protein: CSAPWGDLSNQPQHF

V gene: TRBV2
clone size: many
D gene: .
J gene: TRBJ2-3
CDR3 DNA: TGTGCCAGCAGGCTGACAGCAACCACTAGCACAGATACGCAGTATTTT
CDR3 protein: CASRLTATTSTDTQYF

V gene: TRBV30
clone size: .
D gene: TRBD1
J gene: TRBJ1-6
CDR3 DNA: TGTGCCTGGACCCTCCTCCGGACAGGGGTTATTGATTCACCCCTCCACTTT
CDR3 protein: CAWTLLRTGVIDSPLHF

V gene: TRBV24-1
clone size: few
D gene: .
J gene: TRBJ2-1
CDR3 DNA: TGTGCCACCAGTGATCGTAAAGTTAGTGAGCAGTTCTTC
CDR3 protein: CATSDRKVSEQFF

V gene: TRBV29-1
clone size: .
D gene: TRBD1
J gene: TRBJ2-1
CDR3 DNA: TGCAGCGTTCCAGGACAGGGACAACGGAGCTCCTACAATGAGCAGTTCTTC
CDR3 protein: CSVPGQGQRSSYNEQFF

V gene: TRBV7-3
clone size: .
D gene: .
J gene: TRBJ2-2
CDR3 DNA: TGTGCCAGCAGCCAGCGCTCCGGGGAGCTGTTTTTT
CDR3 protein: CASSQRSGELFF

V gene: TRBV29-1
clone size: few
D gene: TRBD1
J gene: TRBJ2-1
CDR3 DNA: TGCAGCGTTCGGGACAGGGGTACCTACAATGAGCAGTTCTTC
CDR3 protein: CSVRDRGTYNEQFF

V gene: TRBV14
clone size: .
D gene: .
J gene: TRBJ2-7
CDR3 DNA: TGTGCCAGCAGCCTAGGAGGGGGATACAGGGACGAGCAGTACTTC
CDR3 protein: CASSLGGGYRDEQYF

V gene: TRBV20-1
clone size: few
D gene: TRBD2
J gene: TRBJ2-2
CDR3 DNA: TGCAGTGCTAGAGATCTTGCTAGCGGTGGGGGGACCGGGGAGCTGTTTTTT
CDR3 protein: CSARDLASGGGTGELFF

V gene: TRBV6-5
clone size: .
D gene: .
J gene: TRBJ1-5
CDR3 DNA: TGTGCCAGCAGTTCAGGACAACTCTCCCAGCCCCAGCATTTT
CDR3 protein: CASSSGQLSQPQHF